The clone carrying this TCR beta chain was counted once. Antigen: not known. Reverse transcribing all isolated RNA meant expressed TCRB transcripts were sequenced. Profiled with immunoSEQ multiplex PCR; TCRdb holds only in-frame clones, not every one. The table includes 550,000 to 850,000 clones, over 10% detected once. The data belong to a study of beta chain features in type 1 diabetes. Whole-study context: Across every sample, about 100 million sorted cells were examined in total. Broader study findings: All four CD4+ subsets of Type 1 diabetes patients contained TCRB CDR3s that were moderately but significantly shorter. PCR, the amplification step, might favor shorter templates, equally in patients and controls.

The clonotype was recovered from a man in his late teens or twenties with type 1 diabetes. Sequencing was performed on naive CD4+ T cells from blood.

CDR3 bases: TGTGCCAGCAGTGAACGGTCTAGCGGGGAAGGAGAGCAGTACTTC. Protein: CASSERSSGEGEQYF. The V gene is TRBV6-1, the J gene TRBJ2-7; TRBD2 matches 9 bases. CDR3 length: 15 residues. V lost 2 bases and J lost 7; bases outside the gene matches: 9. Germline-derived CDR1 and CDR2 are MNHNS and SASEGT.